Below, 31 T cell receptor delta chains from the same sample are listed, as sequenced in a study of Vδ1+ human thymocytes. Their antigen targets remain unknown. Study-wide points: Thymic TRG and TRD repertoires appeared highly polyclonal, with Gaussian CDR3 length distributions.

RNA was extracted from the cells and then reverse transcribed. CDR3 amplicons came from multiplex PCR with pooled V-gene forward and constant-region reverse primers. TCRdb fed the multiplex PCR reads into CATT to redo clone calling. Of 80,000 or so delta-chain clones listed, about 35% are singletons. Material: Vdelta1+ gamma-delta thymocytes from the thymus. Subset denoted: FACS-sorted CD3+ TCRalphabeta- TCRVdelta1+ TCRVdelta2- thymocytes. The receptor set was obtained from a boy younger than two who had congenital heart surgery.

The table lists this clone with a few counts. The chain employs TRDV1 and TRDJ1, with 11 bases lining up with TRDD3. This CDR3 is built from 23 residues. Looked up from germline, CDR1 is TSWWSYY and CDR2 is QGS. The J segment lost 2 bases and the V segment lost 4 bases, leaving 27 bases of the junction unmatched. The CDR3 DNA sequence: TGTGCTCTTGGGGTACTTCCTGCGTCCTCCTACTGGGGGATATCCTTTCGTACCGATAAACTCATCTTT. Its protein is CALGVLPASSYWGISFRTDKLIF.

This clone appeared a few times. V usage is TRDV1 and J usage is TRDJ1, with TRDD3 matching 10 bases. The CDR3 is 21 amino acids. V dropped 0 bases and J dropped 3; count of bases not matched to a gene: 19. The germline V gene has CDR1 TSWWSYY and CDR2 QGS. CDR3 DNA sequence: TGTGCTCTTGGGGAACTCCGTCCGTACTGGGGGATCGCGGGGTCGGCCGATAAACTCATCTTT. Its translation: CALGELRPYWGIAGSADKLIF.

This sequence joins TRDV1 and TRDJ1; TRDD3 matches at 8 bases. The length of the CDR3 is 18 residues. The ends lost 1 base at V and 5 bases at J; junction bases unmatched: 15. The germline CDR1 and CDR2 sequences are TSWWSYY and QGS. The CDR3 spells CALGEPTIGIRRGDKLIF. The DNA for the CDR3 is TGTGCTCTTGGGGAACCTACGATTGGGATACGCCGTGGGGATAAACTCATCTTT.

The chain joins TRDV1 to TRDJ1, with 10 bases matching TRDD3. Per the germline V gene, CDR1 is TSWWSYY and CDR2 is QGS. The CDR3 sequence is 19 residues long. V was pared by 2 bases and J by 0 bases, with 12 bases of the junction left unmatched. CDR3 sequence reads: CALGELLGGYSSYTDKLIF. CDR3 DNA sequence: TGTGCTCTTGGGGAATTACTTGGGGGATACTCCTCCTACACCGATAAACTCATCTTT.

The gene calls are TRDV1 and TRDJ1; D ambiguous. Germline values: CDR1 TSWWSYY, CDR2 QGS. Trimming took 3 bases from V and 1 from J, leaving 15 bases between them. This CDR3 spans 16 amino acids. The CDR3 sequence: CALGDWPRGGTDKLIF. In DNA form, the CDR3 reads TGTGCTCTTGGGGACTGGCCCCGGGGCGGCACCGATAAACTCATCTTT.

The rearrangement joins TRDV1 to TRDJ1; 8 nucleotides line up with TRDD3. V lost 4 bases and J lost 0; bases outside the gene matches: 28. The CDR3 is 23 residues long. Germline assignment: CDR1 TSWWSYY and CDR2 QGS. In nucleotides, the CDR3 is TGTGCTCTTGGGGGGCTCGTCTCTAGAGAGGATGGGGGATTCCCTCGGTACACCGATAAACTCATCTTT. It codes for CALGGLVSREDGGFPRYTDKLIF.

The chain is built from TRDV1 and TRDJ1; D gene uncertain. V was trimmed by 0 bases and J by 5 bases, leaving 22 bases between them. The V gene's germline CDR1 is TSWWSYY and CDR2 QGS. The length of the CDR3 is 18 residues. The CDR3 spells CALGELVVILDVEDKLIF. CDR3 sequence (DNA): TGTGCTCTTGGGGAACTAGTCGTAATCTTAGACGTGGAAGATAAACTCATCTTT.

In its sample, this clone was seen a few times. The chain links TRDV1 to TRDJ1; 8 bases agree with TRDD3. The V gene's germline CDR1 is TSWWSYY and CDR2 QGS. Losses at the gene ends were 1 base for V and 8 bases for J; bases not matched to a gene: 15. The CDR3 covers 17 residues. The CDR3 nucleotides read TGTGCTCTTGGGGAACGCTTACGGAGAACTGGGGGCATGAAACTCATCTTT. Amino acid sequence: CALGERLRRTGGMKLIF.

This clone was observed a handful of times. The identical CDR3 is also encoded by other nucleotide sequences in the sample. V gene TRDV2 combines with J gene TRDJ1; possible D gene TRDD3, 5 bases. This CDR3 region has 20 residues. Germline loops: CDR1 GEAIGNYY, CDR2 EKD. Between the trimmed V and J ends, which lost 0 bases and 1 base, there was a span of 26 bases. The CDR3 DNA reads as TGTGCCTGTGACACCCTTTGTAGGGGGTACAAAGATAAATCCACCGATAAACTCATCTTT. Translated, it gives CACDTLCRGYKDKSTDKLIF.

This chain links TRDV1 with TRDJ1; no reliable D call. Germline CDR1 and CDR2: TSWWSYY and QGS. The CDR3 totals 15 residues. The V end lost 2 bases, the J end lost 6 bases, and 16 bases lay between the germline ends. CDR3 sequence (DNA): TGTGCTCTTGGGGAATCGTCCAGGACCCCATATAAACTCATCTTT. This translates into CALGESSRTPYKLIF.

This clone showed up just a few times. The V gene is TRDV2, the J gene TRDJ1; 8 nucleotides match TRDD3. Trimming at V came to 1 base and at J to 10 bases, leaving 13 bases not matched to a gene. In germline, CDR1 is GEAIGNYY, CDR2 EKD. The CDR3 spans 15 residues. The DNA for the CDR3 is TGTGCCTGTGACACGCGTACTGGGGGGAGAGAGGGACTCATCTTT. It specifies CACDTRTGGREGLIF.

The chain carries TRDV1 and TRDJ1; 11 positions agree with TRDD3. V trimming: 2 bases; J trimming: 2 bases; junction bases outside the gene matches: 40. CDR1 is TSWWSYY, CDR2 QGS, per germline. CDR3 length: 28 amino acids. CDR3 nucleotides: TGTGCTCTTGGGGAAGGTCTTCGGACCTATGGGGTTCCTATTCGCCCAATGGGGGATACGCGTTTTACCGATAAACTCATCTTT. Its protein is CALGEGLRTYGVPIRPMGDTRFTDKLIF.

This chain uses TRDV1 with TRDJ1, with 10 bases that match TRDD3. Germline V gives CDR1 TSWWSYY, CDR2 QGS. V gave up 3 bases and J gave up 4 bases; unmatched junction bases: 17. The CDR3 length is 19 residues. CDR3 loop: CALGDPPHITGGSFDKLIF. CDR3 nucleotides: TGTGCTCTTGGGGACCCGCCTCATATAACTGGGGGATCATTCGATAAACTCATCTTT.

The V gene is TRDV1, the J gene TRDJ1; TRDD3 agrees at 7 bases. V dropped 2 bases and J dropped 0; count of bases not matched to a gene: 27. Germline V lookup: CDR1 TSWWSYY, CDR2 QGS. The CDR3 runs to 23 residues. This chain's CDR3 is CALGELATYTSGGVRCYTDKLIF. For the CDR3, the DNA is TGTGCTCTTGGGGAATTGGCTACCTACACCTCTGGGGGTGTGAGATGCTACACCGATAAACTCATCTTT.

The chain combines TRDV1 with TRDJ1, with 10 bases identical to TRDD3. The J segment lost 0 bases and the V segment lost 2 bases, leaving 24 bases of the junction unmatched. This CDR3 is built from 23 residues. Germline V gene sequence: CDR1 TSWWSYY, CDR2 QGS. The CDR3 coding sequence is TGTGCTCTTGGGGAATTTTCCTACGTGGGCAACTGGGGGATTAGAGGGTACACCGATAAACTCATCTTT. Residues: CALGEFSYVGNWGIRGYTDKLIF.

The table lists this clone with a count of one. Other DNA sequences in this sample translate to the same CDR3. The chain is built from TRDV1 and TRDJ1; TRDD3 matches at 10 bases. V shed 1 base, J shed 2 bases, and the junction held 13 bases outside the gene matches. The germline V gene encodes CDR1 TSWWSYY and CDR2 QGS. The CDR3 consists of 19 residues. The CDR3 DNA is TGTGCTCTTGGGGAACGCTATCTAGGGGGGATACGTTGGACCGATAAACTCATCTTT. It translates to CALGERYLGGIRWTDKLIF.

The J gene is TRDJ1, the V gene TRDV1; 9 nucleotides match TRDD3. CDR1 is TSWWSYY and CDR2 is QGS in the germline V gene. J gave up 0 bases and V 5 bases, and 13 bases lay outside the gene matches. The CDR3 has 18 residues. The CDR3 is CALGTTARGGIHTDKLIF. As DNA, the CDR3 is TGTGCTCTTGGGACAACAGCTCGGGGGGGGATACACACCGATAAACTCATCTTT.

There are a few counts of this clone. This specimen includes other DNA sequences encoding the same CDR3. This chain joins TRDV1 and TRDJ1; D might be TRDD2 (6 bases). The CDR3 contains 17 residues. CDR1 and CDR2 from the germline V gene are TSWWSYY and QGS. The V end lost 1 base, the J end lost 2 bases, and 17 bases lay between the germline ends. In nucleotides, the CDR3 is TGTGCTCTTGGGGAACCAATCCTACGGGGAGAAACCGATAAACTCATCTTT. The encoded protein is CALGEPILRGETDKLIF.

The chain has TRDV2 and TRDJ1; no definite D call. V dropped 3 bases and J dropped 10 bases, with 8 bases sitting between them. The CDR3 consists of 10 residues. Germline V gene sequence: CDR1 GEAIGNYY, CDR2 EKD. The CDR3 here is CACDPRGLIF. In DNA form, the CDR3 reads TGTGCCTGTGACCCCCGAGGACTCATCTTT.

The V and J genes are TRDV1 and TRDJ1, with 7 positions matching TRDD2. V shed 4 bases, J shed 0 bases, and the junction held 23 bases outside the gene matches. Germline lookup yields CDR1 TSWWSYY and CDR2 QGS. The CDR3 loop spans 21 amino acids. Here the CDR3 DNA reads TGTGCTCTTGGGGGACACCCTAGATTCCGCGGGTTCCCTTCCTACACCGATAAACTCATCTTT. Translated, it gives CALGGHPRFRGFPSYTDKLIF.

V gene TRDV1 combines with J gene TRDJ1; 8 bases map to TRDD3. The CDR3 length is 18 residues. Germline CDR1 and CDR2: TSWWSYY and QGS. V dropped 1 base and J dropped 0; count of bases not matched to a gene: 10. CDR3: CALGERCRDWGYTDKLIF. In nucleotides, the CDR3 is TGTGCTCTTGGGGAACGCTGTCGGGACTGGGGGTACACCGATAAACTCATCTTT.

This chain connects TRDV1 to TRDJ1; 9 positions agree with TRDD3. Germline values: CDR1 TSWWSYY, CDR2 QGS. This CDR3 region has 21 residues. After removal of 0 bases from V and 0 bases from J, the junction contained 17 bases not matched to a gene. CDR3 in DNA: TGTGCTCTTGGGGAACTAGGTCAGTTCTGGGGGATTCACGGGAACACCGATAAACTCATCTTT. Translation gives CALGELGQFWGIHGNTDKLIF.

The V gene is TRDV1, the J gene TRDJ1, with 9 bases aligning to TRDD3. V gave up 2 bases and J gave up 0 bases; unmatched junction bases: 22. In germline, CDR1 is TSWWSYY, CDR2 QGS. The CDR3 loop spans 22 amino acids. CDR3 bases: TGTGCTCTTGGGGAAATATCCATCCGGAATACTGGGGGAAGCGCGTACACCGATAAACTCATCTTT. This encodes CALGEISIRNTGGSAYTDKLIF.

J is TRDJ1 and V is TRDV1, with 8 bases aligning to TRDD3. The V segment lost 0 bases and the J segment 2 bases; nucleotides outside the gene matches: 35. The CDR3 length is 26 residues. The germline gives CDR1 TSWWSYY, CDR2 QGS. CDR3 sequence (DNA): TGTGCTCTTGGGGAACTTGGTGGAATGGTCGTCGATACTGGGGGTCAACCAGCTCCTTCTACCGATAAACTCATCTTT. Encoded protein: CALGELGGMVVDTGGQPAPSTDKLIF.

V and J are TRDV1 and TRDJ1; D is possibly TRDD2 (6 bases). Trimming shortened V by 8 bases and J by 1 base, and 17 bases separated the two germline ends. This CDR3 region has 15 residues. Germline-derived CDR1 and CDR2 are TSWWSYY and QGS. The CDR3 DNA follows: TGTGCTCTTACTCTTCCTTCCCGTTCCACCGATAAACTCATCTTT. Encoded protein: CALTLPSRSTDKLIF.

The gene calls are TRDV1 and TRDJ1; D possibly matches TRDD1 or TRDD2 (6 bases each). CDR1 and CDR2 from the germline V gene are TSWWSYY and QGS. V was pared by 5 bases and J by 2 bases, with 24 bases between. This CDR3 has 18 residues. The CDR3 region is CALGTPSEISPPTDKLIF. The CDR3 coding sequence is TGTGCTCTTGGGACGCCTTCCGAAATATCACCCCCGACCGATAAACTCATCTTT.

This clone was seen a few times. The rearrangement links TRDV1 to TRDJ1; 9 bases fit TRDD3. The CDR3 consists of 17 residues. The germline V gene has CDR1 TSWWSYY and CDR2 QGS. J gave up 0 bases and V 3 bases, and 8 bases lay outside the gene matches. CDR3 amino acids: CALGDKLPGGYTDKLIF. In nucleotides, the CDR3 is TGTGCTCTTGGGGACAAGCTACCTGGGGGATACACCGATAAACTCATCTTT.

The rearrangement uses TRDV1 and TRDJ1, with TRDD3 matching over 10 bases. Germline CDR1 and CDR2: TSWWSYY and QGS. This CDR3 contains 24 residues. V gave up 2 bases and J gave up 1 base; unmatched junction bases: 28. CDR3 bases: TGTGCTCTTGGGGAAGGGCCTTCCCATCAGTCAAAACGCGACTGGGGGATCCTCACCGATAAACTCATCTTT. Its protein product is CALGEGPSHQSKRDWGILTDKLIF.

Points on this clone: The junction differs from germline at one of its ends, possibly a read error. This chain joins TRDV1 and TRDJ1, with 8 bases that match TRDD3. From germline, CDR1 is TSWWSYY and CDR2 QGS. The CDR3 sequence is 21 residues long. CDR3 protein: CAFGEPPPSPPGGPYTDKLIF. The CDR3 nucleotides are TGTGCTTTTGGGGAACCCCCTCCCTCACCCCCTGGGGGACCGTACACCGATAAACTCATCTTT.

This rearrangement joins TRDV1 to TRDJ1, with D maybe TRDD3 (6 bases). Germline V gives CDR1 TSWWSYY, CDR2 QGS. The CDR3 spans 18 residues. The germline V and J ends were trimmed by 2 bases and 0 bases, with 19 bases remaining between them. CDR3 residues: CALGEIAYMGMYTDKLIF. For the CDR3, the DNA is TGTGCTCTTGGGGAAATAGCCTACATGGGGATGTACACCGATAAACTCATCTTT.

This clone was seen a few times. The chain recombines TRDV1 with TRDJ1; the D gene is possibly TRDD2 (5 bases). CDR3 size: 18 residues. V was trimmed by 2 bases and J by 4 bases, leaving 23 bases between them. The germline V gene has CDR1 TSWWSYY and CDR2 QGS. CDR3 in amino acids: CALGEIEPTWVPGDKLIF. The DNA of the CDR3 is TGTGCTCTTGGGGAAATCGAACCTACGTGGGTACCTGGCGATAAACTCATCTTT.